Many counts were recorded for the clone carrying this T cell receptor beta chain. Its antigen is as yet unknown. This CDR3 spans 15 amino acids. Germline assignment: CDR1 MNHGY and CDR2 SAAAGT. V gave up 9 bases and J gave up 0 bases, with 18 bases separating them. Sorted-subset replicate PCR reactions were performed with about 200 ng DNA, corresponding to 30,000 or so T cell genomes. Sequenced by immunoSEQ multiplex PCR; TCRdb stores in-frame clones only, minus some. The table has around 990,000 clones, roughly 77% seen once; the top ten hold over 0.8%. These data are taken from a study of shared clonotypes between healthy human individuals. Findings and caveats of the study: Some clonotypes were shared by all four sorted-subset donors, while others were not shared. The non-shared ones had lower generation probabilities than the shared ones.

This receptor was identified in a man between 18 and 29 years old in good health. Some clones in this sample may be carry-over from other donors' samples. The sample taken for sequencing was memory CD4+ T cells from PBMCs. Subset in this sample: CD45RA-negative fraction. This sequence joins TRBV6-8 and TRBJ2-7; D is undetermined. The CDR3 protein is CASPSLVQSSYEQYF. For the CDR3, the DNA is TGTGCCAGTCCCTCCCTGGTCCAGAGCTCCTACGAGCAGTACTTC.